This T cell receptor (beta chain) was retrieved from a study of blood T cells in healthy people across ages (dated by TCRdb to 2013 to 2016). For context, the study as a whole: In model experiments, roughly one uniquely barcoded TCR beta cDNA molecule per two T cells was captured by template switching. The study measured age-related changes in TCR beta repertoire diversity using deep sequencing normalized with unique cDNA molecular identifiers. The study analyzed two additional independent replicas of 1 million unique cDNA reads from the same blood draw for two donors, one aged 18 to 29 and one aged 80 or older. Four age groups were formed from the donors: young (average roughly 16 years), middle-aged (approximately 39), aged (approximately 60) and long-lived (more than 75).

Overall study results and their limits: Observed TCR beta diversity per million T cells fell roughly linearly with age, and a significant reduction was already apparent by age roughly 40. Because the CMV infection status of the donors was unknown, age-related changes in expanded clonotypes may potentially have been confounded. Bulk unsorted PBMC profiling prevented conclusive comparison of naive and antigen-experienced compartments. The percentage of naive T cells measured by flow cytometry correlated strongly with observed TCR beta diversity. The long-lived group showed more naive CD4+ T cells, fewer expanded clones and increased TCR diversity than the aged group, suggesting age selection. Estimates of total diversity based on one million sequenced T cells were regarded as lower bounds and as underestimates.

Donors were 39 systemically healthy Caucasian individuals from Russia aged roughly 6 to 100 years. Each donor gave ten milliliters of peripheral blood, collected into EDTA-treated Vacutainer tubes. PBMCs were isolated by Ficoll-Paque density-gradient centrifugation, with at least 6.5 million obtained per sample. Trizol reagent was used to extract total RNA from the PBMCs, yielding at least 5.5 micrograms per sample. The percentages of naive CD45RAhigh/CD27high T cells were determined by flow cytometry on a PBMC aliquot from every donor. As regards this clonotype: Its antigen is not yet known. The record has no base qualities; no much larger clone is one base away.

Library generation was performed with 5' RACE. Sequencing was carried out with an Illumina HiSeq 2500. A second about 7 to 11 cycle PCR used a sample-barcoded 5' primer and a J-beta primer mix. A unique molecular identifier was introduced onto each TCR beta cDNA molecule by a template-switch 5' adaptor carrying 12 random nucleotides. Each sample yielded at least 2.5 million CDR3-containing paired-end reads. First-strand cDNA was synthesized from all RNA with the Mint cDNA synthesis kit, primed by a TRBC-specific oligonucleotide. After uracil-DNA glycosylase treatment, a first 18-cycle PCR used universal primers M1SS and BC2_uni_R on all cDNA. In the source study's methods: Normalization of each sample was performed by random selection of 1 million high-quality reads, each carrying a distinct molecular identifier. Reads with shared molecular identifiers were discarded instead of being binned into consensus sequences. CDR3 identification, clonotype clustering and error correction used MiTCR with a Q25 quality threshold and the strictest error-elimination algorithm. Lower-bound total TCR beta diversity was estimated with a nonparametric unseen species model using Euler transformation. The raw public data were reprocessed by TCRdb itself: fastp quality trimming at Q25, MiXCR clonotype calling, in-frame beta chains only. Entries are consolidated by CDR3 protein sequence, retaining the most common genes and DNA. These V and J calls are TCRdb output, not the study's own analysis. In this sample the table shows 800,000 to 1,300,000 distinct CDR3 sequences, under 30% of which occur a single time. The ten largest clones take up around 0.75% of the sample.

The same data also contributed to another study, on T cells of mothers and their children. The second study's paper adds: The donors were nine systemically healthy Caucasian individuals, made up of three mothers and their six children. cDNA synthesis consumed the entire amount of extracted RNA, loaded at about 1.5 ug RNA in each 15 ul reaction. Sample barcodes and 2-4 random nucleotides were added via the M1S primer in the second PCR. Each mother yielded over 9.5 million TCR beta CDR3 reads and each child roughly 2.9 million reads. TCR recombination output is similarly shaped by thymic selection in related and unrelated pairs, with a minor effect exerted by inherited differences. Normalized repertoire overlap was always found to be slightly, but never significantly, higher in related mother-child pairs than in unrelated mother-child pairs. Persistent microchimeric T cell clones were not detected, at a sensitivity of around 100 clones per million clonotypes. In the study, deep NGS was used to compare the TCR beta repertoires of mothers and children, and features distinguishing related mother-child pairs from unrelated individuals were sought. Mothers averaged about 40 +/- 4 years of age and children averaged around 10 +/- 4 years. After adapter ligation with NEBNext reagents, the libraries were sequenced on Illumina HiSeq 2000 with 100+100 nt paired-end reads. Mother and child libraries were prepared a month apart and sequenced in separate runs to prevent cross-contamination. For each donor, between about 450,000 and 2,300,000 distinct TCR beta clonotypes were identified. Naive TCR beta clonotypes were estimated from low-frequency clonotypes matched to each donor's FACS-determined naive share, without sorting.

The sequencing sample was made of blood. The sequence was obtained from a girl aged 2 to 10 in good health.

The base sequence is TGTGCCAGCAGCTCCCGGACTAGCGGGAATGAGCAGTTCTTC. It translates as CASSSRTSGNEQFF. The chain employs TRBV7-2 and TRBJ2-1; 11 bases in the middle match TRBD2. Based on the germline V gene, the CDR1 and CDR2 sequences are SGHTA and FQGNSA. For this chain, trimming is 4 bases at the V end and 7 bases at the J end, and the number of junction bases without a gene match is 3. CDR3 length: 14 amino acids, cysteine to phenylalanine. CDR3 DNA is the only sequence kept; it has 42 bases, read in frame from the first base.